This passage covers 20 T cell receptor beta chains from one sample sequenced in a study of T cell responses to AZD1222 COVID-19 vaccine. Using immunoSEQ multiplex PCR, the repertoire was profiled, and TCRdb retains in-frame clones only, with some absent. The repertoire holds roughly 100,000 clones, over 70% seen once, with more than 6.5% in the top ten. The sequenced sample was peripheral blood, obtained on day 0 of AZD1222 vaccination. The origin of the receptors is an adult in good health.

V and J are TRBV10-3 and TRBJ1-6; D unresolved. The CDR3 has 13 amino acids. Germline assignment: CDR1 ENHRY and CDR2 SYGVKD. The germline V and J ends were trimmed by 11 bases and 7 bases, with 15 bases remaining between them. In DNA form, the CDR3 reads TGTGCCGTTCAAGTCACAGAGAATTCACCCCTCCACTTT. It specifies CAVQVTENSPLHF.

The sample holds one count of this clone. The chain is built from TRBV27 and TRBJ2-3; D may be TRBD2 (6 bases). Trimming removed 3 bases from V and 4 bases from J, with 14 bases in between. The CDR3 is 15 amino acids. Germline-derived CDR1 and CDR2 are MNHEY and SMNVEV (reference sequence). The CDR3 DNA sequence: TGTGCCAGCAGTTTTCGTGGAGGGTGGGCAGATACGCAGTATTTT. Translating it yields CASSFRGGWADTQYF.

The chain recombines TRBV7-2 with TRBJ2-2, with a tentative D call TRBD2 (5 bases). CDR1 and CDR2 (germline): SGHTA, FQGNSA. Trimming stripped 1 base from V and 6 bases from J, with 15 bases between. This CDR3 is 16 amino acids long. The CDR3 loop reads CASSLGGLAQPGELFF. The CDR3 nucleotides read TGTGCCAGCAGCTTAGGAGGTCTAGCACAGCCCGGGGAGCTGTTTTTT.

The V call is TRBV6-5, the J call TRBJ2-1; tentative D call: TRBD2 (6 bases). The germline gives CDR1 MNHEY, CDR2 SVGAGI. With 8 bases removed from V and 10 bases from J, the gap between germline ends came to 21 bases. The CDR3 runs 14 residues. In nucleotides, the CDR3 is TGTGCCAGCCATCCGGGACTCTTACACGTCGAGCAGTTCTTC. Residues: CASHPGLLHVEQFF.

The CDR3 DNA reads TGTGCCACCAGTGATTTAAGACAGTCCTCTGGAAACACCATATATTTT. Its translation is CATSDLRQSSGNTIYF. The J gene is TRBJ1-3, the V gene TRBV24-1; tentative D call: TRBD1 (5 bases). The CDR3 is 16 amino acids. Trimming cost V 1 base and J 0 bases, with 9 bases left between them. Looked up from germline, CDR1 is KGHDR and CDR2 is SFDVKD.

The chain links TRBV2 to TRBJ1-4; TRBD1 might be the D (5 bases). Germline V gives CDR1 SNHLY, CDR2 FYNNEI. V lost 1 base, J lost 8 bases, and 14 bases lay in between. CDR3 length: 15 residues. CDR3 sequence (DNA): TGTGCCAGCAGTGAAGAACAGGTTAGGGACGAAAAACTGTTTTTT. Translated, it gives CASSEEQVRDEKLFF.

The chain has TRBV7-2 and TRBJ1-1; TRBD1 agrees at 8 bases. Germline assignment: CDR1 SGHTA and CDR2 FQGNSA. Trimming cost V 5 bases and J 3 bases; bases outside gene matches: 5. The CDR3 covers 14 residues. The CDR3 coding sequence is TGTGCCAGCAGCCCCAGGGGGCGCTACACTGAAGCTTTCTTT. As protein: CASSPRGRYTEAFF. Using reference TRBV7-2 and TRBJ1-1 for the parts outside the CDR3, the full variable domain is GAGVSQSPSNKVTEKGKDVELRCDPISGHTALYWYRQSLGQGLEFLIYFQGNSAPDKSGLPSDRFSAERTGGSVSTLTIQRTQQEDSAVYLCASSPRGRYTEAFFGQGTRLTVV.

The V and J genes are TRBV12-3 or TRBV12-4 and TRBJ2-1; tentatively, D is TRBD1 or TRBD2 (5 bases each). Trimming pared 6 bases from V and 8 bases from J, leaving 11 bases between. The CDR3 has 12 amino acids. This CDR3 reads CASRLRGDEQFF. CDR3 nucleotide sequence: TGTGCCAGCAGACTAAGAGGGGATGAGCAGTTCTTC.

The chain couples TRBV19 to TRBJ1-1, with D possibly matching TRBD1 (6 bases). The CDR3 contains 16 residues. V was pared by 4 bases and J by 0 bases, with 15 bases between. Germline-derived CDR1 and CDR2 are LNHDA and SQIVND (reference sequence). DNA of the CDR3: TGTGCCAGTAGTACACAGGGACGGGGCTTGAACACTGAAGCTTTCTTT. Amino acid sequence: CASSTQGRGLNTEAFF. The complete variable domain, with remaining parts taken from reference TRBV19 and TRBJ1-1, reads DGGITQSPKYLFRKEGQNVTLSCEQNLNHDAMYWYRQDPGQGLRLIYYSQIVNDFQKGDIAEGYSVSREKKESFPLTVTSAQKNPTAFYLCASSTQGRGLNTEAFFGQGTRLTVV.

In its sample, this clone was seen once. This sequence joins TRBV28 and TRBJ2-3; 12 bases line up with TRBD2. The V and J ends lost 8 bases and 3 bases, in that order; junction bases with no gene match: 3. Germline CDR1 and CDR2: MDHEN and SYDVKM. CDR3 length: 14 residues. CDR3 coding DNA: TGTGCCAGCGGTACTAGCGGGAGGACAGATACGCAGTATTTT. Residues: CASGTSGRTDTQYF.

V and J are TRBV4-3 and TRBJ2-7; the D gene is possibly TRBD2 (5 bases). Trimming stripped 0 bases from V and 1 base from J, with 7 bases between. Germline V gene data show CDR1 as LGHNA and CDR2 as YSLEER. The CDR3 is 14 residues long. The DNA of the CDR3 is TGCGCCAGCAGCCAAGAGGGAGAGTCCTACGAGCAGTACTTC. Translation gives CASSQEGESYEQYF.

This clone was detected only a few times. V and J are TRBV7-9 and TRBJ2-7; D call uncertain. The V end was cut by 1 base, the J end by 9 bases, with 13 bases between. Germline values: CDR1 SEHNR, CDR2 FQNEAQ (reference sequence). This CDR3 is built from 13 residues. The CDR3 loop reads CASSLVGVVGQYF. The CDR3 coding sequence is TGTGCCAGCAGCTTAGTTGGGGTTGTCGGGCAGTACTTC.

The CDR3 DNA is TGTGCCAGCAGCTTTGGACTAGCGGGAGGGCCGATAACAGATACGCAGTATTTT. It translates to CASSFGLAGGPITDTQYF. This chain connects TRBV6-2 or TRBV6-3 to TRBJ2-3; 15 nucleotides match TRBD2. The CDR3 extends over 18 amino acids. With V trimmed by 6 bases and J by 3 bases, 10 bases remained unmatched. CDR1 and CDR2 (germline): MNHEY, SVGEGT.

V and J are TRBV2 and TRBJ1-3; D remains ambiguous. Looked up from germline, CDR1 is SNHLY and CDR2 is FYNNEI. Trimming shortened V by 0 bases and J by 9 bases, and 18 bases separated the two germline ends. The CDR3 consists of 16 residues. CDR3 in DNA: TGTGCCAGCAGTGAAGCGGACGAGGGAAAGGAGGGCACCATATATTTT. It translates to CASSEADEGKEGTIYF.

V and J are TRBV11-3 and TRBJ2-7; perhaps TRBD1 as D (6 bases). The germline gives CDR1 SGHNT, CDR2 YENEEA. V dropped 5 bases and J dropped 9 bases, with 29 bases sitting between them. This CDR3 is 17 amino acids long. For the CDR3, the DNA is TGTGCCAGCAGCGTATTACTTACAGGGTTAAAGTCTTGCACGCAGTACTTC. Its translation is CASSVLLTGLKSCTQYF.

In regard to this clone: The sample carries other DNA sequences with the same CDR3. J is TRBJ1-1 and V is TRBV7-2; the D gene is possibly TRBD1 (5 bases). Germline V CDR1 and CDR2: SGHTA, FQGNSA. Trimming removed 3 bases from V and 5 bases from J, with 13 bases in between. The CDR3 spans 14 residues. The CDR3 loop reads CASSLGWGGTEAFF. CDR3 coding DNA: TGTGCCAGCAGCTTGGGGTGGGGGGGGACTGAAGCTTTCTTT.

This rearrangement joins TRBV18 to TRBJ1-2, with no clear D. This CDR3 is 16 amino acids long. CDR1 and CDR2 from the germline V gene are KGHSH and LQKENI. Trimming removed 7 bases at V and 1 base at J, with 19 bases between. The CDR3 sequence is CASLVGRTEGNYGYTF. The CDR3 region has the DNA TGTGCCAGCTTGGTCGGTAGGACTGAAGGTAACTATGGCTACACCTTC.

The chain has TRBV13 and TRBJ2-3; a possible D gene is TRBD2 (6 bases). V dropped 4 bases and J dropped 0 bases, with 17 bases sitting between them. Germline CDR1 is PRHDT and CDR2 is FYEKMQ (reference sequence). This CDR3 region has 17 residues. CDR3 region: CASSSLPSGRSTDTQYF. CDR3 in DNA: TGTGCCAGCAGCTCCCTCCCCTCGGGGAGGAGCACAGATACGCAGTATTTT. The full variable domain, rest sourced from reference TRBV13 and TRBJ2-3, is AAGVIQSPRHLIKEKRETATLKCYPIPRHDTVYWYQQGPGQDPQFLISFYEKMQSDKGSIPDRFSAQQFSDYHSELNMSSLELGDSALYFCASSSLPSGRSTDTQYFGPGTRLTVL.

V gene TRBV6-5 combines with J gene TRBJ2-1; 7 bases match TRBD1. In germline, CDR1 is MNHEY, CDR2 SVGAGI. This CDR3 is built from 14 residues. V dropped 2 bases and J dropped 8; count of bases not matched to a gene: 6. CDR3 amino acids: CASSYLDRADEQFF. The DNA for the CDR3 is TGTGCCAGCAGTTACCTTGACAGGGCCGATGAGCAGTTCTTC.

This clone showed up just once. CDR3 sequence (DNA): TGTGCCAGCAGCCAAGGCCCAGGGGGACCCACAGATACGCAGTATTTT. Amino acids: CASSQGPGGPTDTQYF. The genes are TRBV3-1 (or the pseudogene TRBV3-2) and TRBJ2-3, with 7 bases lining up with TRBD1. CDR1 is LGHDT, CDR2 YNNKEL, per germline (reference sequence). This CDR3 contains 16 residues. V was pared by 1 base and J by 2 bases, with 6 bases of the junction left unmatched.